One sample yielded the 18 T cell receptor beta chains listed below, sequenced in a study of blood T cell repertoires in COVID-19. The data were produced by immunoSEQ multiplex PCR, yet TCRdb's version contains in-frame clones alone and is incomplete. The sample records about 210,000 clones, more than 70% being singletons. Sequencing was carried out using peripheral blood. The receptors originated from a man aged 18-30 years with active or convalescent COVID-19.

V is TRBV6-2 or TRBV6-3 and J is TRBJ1-5, with a possible D match to TRBD1 (5 bases). Looked up from germline, CDR1 is MNHEY and CDR2 is SVGEGT. The CDR3 is 16 residues long. Deletions cut 0 bases from V and 1 base from J, with 10 bases between. This chain's CDR3 is CASSYSRTSSNQPQHF. The CDR3 nucleotides are TGTGCCAGCAGTTACTCGCGGACATCAAGCAATCAGCCCCAGCATTTT.

This clone was detected ten times or more. The chain links TRBV7-6 to TRBJ1-1; a weak D match, TRBD1 (5 bases). V lost 6 bases and J 0 bases, leaving 17 bases between the germline ends. The CDR3 has 16 amino acids. CDR1 is SGHVS, CDR2 FNYEAQ, per germline. This chain's CDR3 is CASSSPGGLMNTEAFF. The CDR3 nucleotides are TGTGCCAGCAGTTCTCCCGGGGGACTGATGAACACTGAAGCTTTCTTT.

The genes are TRBV13 and TRBJ1-2; D not resolved. V lost 5 bases, J lost 3 bases, and 4 bases lay in between. This CDR3 region has 11 residues. Per the germline V gene, CDR1 is PRHDT and CDR2 is FYEKMQ (reference sequence). This CDR3 reads CASSRDYGYTF. Here the CDR3 DNA reads TGTGCCAGCAGCCGAGACTATGGCTACACCTTC. Using reference TRBV13 and TRBJ1-2 for the parts outside the CDR3, the full variable domain is AAGVIQSPRHLIKEKRETATLKCYPIPRHDTVYWYQQGPGQDPQFLISFYEKMQSDKGSIPDRFSAQQFSDYHSELNMSSLELGDSALYFCASSRDYGYTFGSGTRLTVV.

This chain connects TRBV29-1 to TRBJ2-1; D call uncertain. Germline V gene sequence: CDR1 SQVTM, CDR2 ANQGSEA. This CDR3 comprises 13 residues. V was pared by 3 bases and J by 0 bases, with 6 bases between. The CDR3 DNA follows: TGCAGCGTTGAGTCCTTCTCCTACAATGAGCAGTTCTTC. Amino acids: CSVESFSYNEQFF.

The chain couples TRBV4-2 to TRBJ2-7; D is unresolved. Looked up from germline, CDR1 is LGHNA and CDR2 is YNFKEQ. CDR3 length: 14 residues. Trimming took off 2 bases at V and 2 bases at J, with 10 bases between the two ends. The DNA for the CDR3 is TGTGCCAGCAGCCAACGACTTGATCCCTACGAGCAGTACTTC. Translating it yields CASSQRLDPYEQYF.

This clone was seen a few times. Other DNA sequences in the same sample also yield this CDR3. The CDR3 sequence: CASSSQGYEQYF. CDR3 nucleotide sequence: TGTGCCAGCAGCTCCCAGGGCTACGAGCAGTACTTC. The V and J genes are TRBV7-9 and TRBJ2-7, with D perhaps TRBD1 (5 bases). The germline V gene has CDR1 SEHNR and CDR2 FQNEAQ (reference sequence). V lost 4 bases, J lost 3 bases, and 7 bases lay in between. The CDR3 runs to 12 residues. The full variable domain, completed using reference TRBV7-9 and TRBJ2-7, is DTGVSQNPRHKITKRGQNVTFRCDPISEHNRLYWYRQTLGQGPEFLTYFQNEAQLEKSRLLSDRFSAERPKGSFSTLEIQRTEQGDSAMYLCASSSQGYEQYFGPGTRLTVT.

The chain carries TRBV30 and TRBJ1-1; 9 positions match TRBD1. The germline V gene has CDR1 GTSNPN and CDR2 SVGIG (reference sequence). V shed 2 bases, J shed 11 bases, and the junction held 12 bases outside the gene matches. There are 14 residues in the CDR3. CDR3 amino acids: CAWSTPPGQGTAFF. In DNA form, the CDR3 reads TGTGCCTGGAGTACCCCCCCGGGACAGGGAACGGCTTTCTTT.

This clone appeared a single time. In nucleotides, the CDR3 is TGCGCCAGCAGCCAAGCGGGGGCCTACAATGAGCAGTTCTTC. Amino acids: CASSQAGAYNEQFF. This chain links TRBV4-1 with TRBJ2-1, with a weak D call TRBD2 (6 bases). CDR1 and CDR2 from the germline V gene are MGHRA and YSYEKL. The CDR3 runs 14 residues. Trimming took off 1 base at V and 2 bases at J, with 6 bases between the two ends.

This clone has more than one count but fewer than ten. The V and J genes are TRBV13 and TRBJ2-1; 9 positions match TRBD2. This CDR3 spans 15 amino acids. The V and J ends lost 5 bases and 5 bases, in that order; junction bases with no gene match: 7. Germline V gene lookup returns CDR1 PRHDT and CDR2 FYEKMQ (reference sequence). Here the CDR3 reads CASSILSGGNNEQFF. CDR3 DNA sequence: TGTGCCAGCAGCATCCTTAGCGGGGGTAACAATGAGCAGTTCTTC. Filled out from reference TRBV13 and TRBJ2-1, the complete variable domain reads AAGVIQSPRHLIKEKRETATLKCYPIPRHDTVYWYQQGPGQDPQFLISFYEKMQSDKGSIPDRFSAQQFSDYHSELNMSSLELGDSALYFCASSILSGGNNEQFFGPGTRLTVL.

J is TRBJ1-5 and V is TRBV11-2; unclear D gene. The CDR3 has 16 residues. Trimming pared 2 bases from V and 0 bases from J, leaving 11 bases between. Germline V gene data show CDR1 as SGHAT and CDR2 as FQNNGV. This CDR3 is CASSLTTPISNQPQHF. The CDR3 DNA reads as TGTGCCAGCAGCTTAACGACACCGATTAGCAATCAGCCCCAGCATTTT.

The V call is TRBV30, the J call TRBJ2-1; 13 bases agree with TRBD2. This CDR3 region has 15 residues. Germline V gives CDR1 GTSNPN, CDR2 SVGIG (reference sequence). J lost 10 bases, V lost 3 bases, and 9 bases had no gene match. CDR3 protein: CAWSKGLAGSGEQFF. DNA for the CDR3: TGTGCCTGGAGCAAGGGACTAGCGGGGTCAGGGGAGCAGTTCTTC.

This clone was counted only a few times. This chain connects TRBV30 to TRBJ1-1, with TRBD1 identical over 8 bases. The V gene's germline CDR1 is GTSNPN and CDR2 SVGIG (reference sequence). The CDR3 extends over 15 amino acids. Unmatched junction bases numbered 7, after V lost 3 bases and J lost 1 base. The CDR3 DNA reads as TGTGCCTGGAGCCACCGGGACAGGAGGAACACTGAAGCTTTCTTT. It translates to CAWSHRDRRNTEAFF.

The gene calls are TRBV5-5 and TRBJ2-7, with TRBD1 matching 7 bases. The CDR3 is made up of 15 amino acids. Germline V gene sequence: CDR1 SGHKS, CDR2 YYEKEE (reference sequence). J was trimmed by 3 bases and V by 1 base; bases with no gene match: 7. CDR3 DNA: TGTGCCAGCAGCTTGCCAGGGACAGATATCTACGAGCAGTACTTC. This sequence encodes CASSLPGTDIYEQYF.

The chain employs TRBV6-6 and TRBJ1-1, with D perhaps matching TRBD1 (6 bases). The CDR3 spans 14 residues. CDR1 is MNHNY, CDR2 SVGAGI, per germline (reference sequence). Trimming removed 7 bases from V and 0 bases from J, with 12 bases in between. In DNA, the CDR3 is TGTGCCAGCACCAGGGGCGGCTTGAACACTGAAGCTTTCTTT. Translation: CASTRGGLNTEAFF.

The rearrangement links TRBV19 to TRBJ2-7; no reliable D call. The V end lost 5 bases, the J end lost 6 bases, and 11 bases lay between the germline ends. In germline, CDR1 is LNHDA, CDR2 SQIVND (reference sequence). There are 12 residues in the CDR3. CDR3 nucleotides: TGTGCCAGTAGTTCTTCCTACGGCGAGCAGTACTTC. Translated, it gives CASSSSYGEQYF. The variable domain in full, completed from reference TRBV19 and TRBJ2-7, reads DGGITQSPKYLFRKEGQNVTLSCEQNLNHDAMYWYRQDPGQGLRLIYYSQIVNDFQKGDIAEGYSVSREKKESFPLTVTSAQKNPTAFYLCASSSSYGEQYFGPGTRLTVT.

Regarding this clone: Within the sample, other DNA sequences also encode this same CDR3. V and J are TRBV19 and TRBJ1-5, with D unresolved. The germline V gene has CDR1 LNHDA and CDR2 SQIVND (reference sequence). Between the trimmed V and J ends, which lost 3 bases and 5 bases, there was a span of 11 bases. This CDR3 is built from 14 residues. The CDR3 spells CASSIGARYQPQHF. In nucleotides, the CDR3 is TGTGCCAGTAGTATTGGTGCGCGGTATCAGCCCCAGCATTTT.

This clone has a single count. This chain links TRBV7-9 with TRBJ2-1; 12 bases map to TRBD1. V gave up 6 bases and J gave up 8 bases; unmatched junction bases: 5. Per germline, CDR1 SEHNR and CDR2 FQNEAQ (reference sequence). The CDR3 is 14 residues long. CDR3 sequence: CASREGQGAYEQFF. The CDR3 DNA reads TGTGCCAGCAGGGAGGGACAGGGGGCCTATGAGCAGTTCTTC. The entire variable domain, with the rest obtained from reference TRBV7-9 and TRBJ2-1, is as follows: DTGVSQNPRHKITKRGQNVTFRCDPISEHNRLYWYRQTLGQGPEFLTYFQNEAQLEKSRLLSDRFSAERPKGSFSTLEIQRTEQGDSAMYLCASREGQGAYEQFFGPGTRLTVL.

The V gene is TRBV6-2 or TRBV6-3, the J gene TRBJ2-7; D might be TRBD2 (5 bases). Between the trimmed V and J ends, which lost 2 bases and 1 base, there was a span of 9 bases. CDR1 and CDR2 (germline): MNHEY, SVGEGT. The length of the CDR3 is 14 residues. CDR3: CASSYDYPSYEQYF. CDR3 DNA: TGTGCCAGCAGTTACGACTATCCATCCTACGAGCAGTACTTC.